This T cell receptor (beta chain) was sequenced in a study of vaccination and CD4 T cells after COVID-19 (dated by TCRdb to the early 2020s). Study-level background: Six males and four females were included in the convalescent cohort, with two Hispanic individuals, seven Caucasians, two Asians and one multiracial person represented. Participants got two doses of the Pfizer-BioNTech BNT162b2 vaccine (n=8) or two doses of the Moderna mRNA-1273 vaccine (n=2). Post-COVID blood samples were collected from convalescent patients a median of around 96 days after diagnosis, with a range of about 30 to 161 days. Post-vaccine blood samples were obtained a median of about 70 days after the second vaccine dose, with a range of roughly 13 to 250 days. Overlapping spike peptide pools from SARS-CoV-2 and from the common cold coronaviruses HCoV-NL63, HCoV-OC43 and HCoV-229E were used as culture stimuli. Control cultures received a CEFX viral epitope pool as the positive control, an HIV-1 Nef peptide pool as the negative control, or no peptide. In 9 to 11 COVID-19 convalescent patients and a handful of infection-naive healthy vaccine recipients, researchers compared the spike-specific CD4+ TCR repertoire from before mRNA vaccination with the repertoire from after. An earlier paper using these donors assessed, at the TCR clonotype level, memory CD4+ T cell crossreactivity between SARS-CoV-2 and common cold coronavirus spike proteins.

This clonotype was recorded only once. Its antigen has not been determined. The junction does not match germline at one end; this may be a read error. The paper's findings and limits, for the study overall: The median count of SARS-CoV-2-reactive clonotypes went up from 21 after infection to more than 30 after vaccination, although the change was not significant. The study included relatively few convalescent patients and did not analyze early timepoints after natural infection. In convalescent patients, a median approximately 86% of post-vaccine SARS-CoV-2-reactive clones were detected only after vaccination, suggesting vaccine-specific priming. In convalescent patients, nearly all vaccine-specific clones (304 of 307) were found to be mono-reactive for SARS-CoV-2 spike rather than cross-reactive with common cold coronaviruses.

This specimen's treatment or condition label, interpreted: roughly nine-day PBMC culture with coronavirus spike peptide pools or control peptides (ViraFEST assay). CD4+ T cells from unexposed donors were collected before the COVID-19 pandemic (2011-2018). The ViraFEST assay was used in the study, in which antigen-specific T cells were expanded with peptide pools and expanded clonotypes were subsequently identified by TCR sequencing. Each well held 2.2 million or so PBMCs cultured in IMDM containing approximately 5% human AB serum and around 9.2 IU/ml IL-2, with around 9.7 ug/ml peptide pools added. Half of the culture medium was replaced with fresh IL-2-containing medium on days 3 and 7. After roughly 11 days of culture, CD4+ T cells were isolated by negative selection with the EasySep CD4+ T cell isolation kit. As far as cell numbers permitted, CD4+ T cells from unexposed donors were tested for reactivity against SARS-CoV-2 S and N as well as four spike pools from common cold coronaviruses. PBMCs were separated from whole blood using Ficoll-Paque Plus gradient centrifugation and then either used fresh or cryopreserved at -140C. Triplicate wells were generally used for each culture condition. The leukapheresis product for the unexposed donors was obtained through commercial purchase.

The CDR1 and CDR2 encoded by the germline V gene are SGHDT and YYEEEE. There are 13 amino acids in the CDR3, from cysteine to phenylalanine inclusive. Left in the record is the CDR3 DNA by itself, 39 bases read in frame from the first base. Library preparation was by PCR. DNA from cultured CD4+ T cells was subjected to TCR sequencing with the Oncomine TCR Beta short-read assay at the Johns Hopkins FTIC core. Genomic DNA was extracted from the cultured CD4+ T cells with the QIAamp micro DNA kit. Oncomine TCR Beta libraries from cultured CD4+ T cells were pooled with unique dual indexes and sequenced on an Illumina iSeq 100. Per the source publication's procedure: Non-productive sequences were removed, and CDR3s that did not start with C, did not end with F or W, or were shorter than 7 amino acids were discarded. The MANAFEST web application identified antigen-specific clonotypes by comparing peptide-stimulated wells against reference wells and other culture wells. For a clone to be called positive, the clone needed an FDR below 0.05, an odds ratio above 5, and a productive frequency above 0.1% in at least two of three replicate wells. Clonotypes that were significantly expanded in both SARS-CoV-2 spike wells and at least one common cold coronavirus spike condition were defined as cross-reactive. Similarity between CDR3 sequences was evaluated in R version 3.6.1 using Levenshtein distances (stringdist) and unrooted phylogenetic trees (ape). Using fastp trimming at Q25 and MiXCR clonotype assembly, TCRdb reanalyzed the public sequencing data and kept in-frame beta chains. Under each unique CDR3 protein, matching rows form one entry showing the most common genes and DNA. These V and J calls derive from TCRdb rather than the authors' analysis. For this sample there are approximately 7,000 distinct CDR3 sequences; roughly two fifths appear just once. Around 35% of the sample belongs to the ten largest clones.

This sequence was found in a human donor in good health. The specimen was CD4+ T cells from blood, cultured in vitro. The chain joins TRBV5-6 to TRBJ1-2; the D gene is perhaps TRBD1, on 6 matching bases. The DNA sequence reads TGTGCCAGCAGTGGGACAAATTACTACGGCTACACCTTC. The encoded protein is CASSGTNYYGYTF.